The rows below give T cell receptor beta chains drawn from one sample of a study of B cell selection in AIRE deficiency. Method: immunoSEQ multiplex PCR; TCRdb's copy keeps in-frame clones and lacks some. The table has 20,000 to 25,000 clones, 85% to 95% seen once. The sequenced sample was Tregs sorted from PBMCs. These receptors all come from a human donor with AIRE deficiency. CDR3s include the opening cysteine and the closing phenylalanine or tryptophan. The D gene is left open where the match is weak. A clone size is listed for some rows: how often the clone was seen (once, few, many), or a class if it is expanded.

V: TRBV19; D: TRBD2; size: -; J: TRBJ2-1; CDR3: CASSFSGIRNEQFF; DNA: TGTGCCAGTAGTTTCAGCGGGATAAGAAATGAGCAGTTCTTC
V: TRBV15; D: -; size: -; J: TRBJ1-3; CDR3: CATNRDLTGNTIYF; DNA: TGTGCCACGAACAGGGATCTCACTGGAAACACCATATATTTT
V: TRBV11-1; D: -; size: once; J: TRBJ2-7; CDR3: CASSLGTLGRFSYEQYF; DNA: TGTGCCAGCAGCTTAGGGACCCTAGGACGGTTCTCCTACGAGCAGTACTTC
V: TRBV7-9; D: TRBD1; size: once; J: TRBJ1-1; CDR3: CASSSTPGTANTEAFF; DNA: TGTGCCAGCAGCTCCACTCCCGGGACAGCGAACACTGAAGCTTTCTTT
V: TRBV6-6; D: -; size: -; J: TRBJ1-5; CDR3: CASSYRHGYMPQHF; DNA: TGTGCCAGCAGTTACCGGCACGGCTATATGCCCCAGCATTTT
V: TRBV5-1; D: TRBD1; size: -; J: TRBJ1-3; CDR3: CASRLTGAGNTIYF; DNA: TGCGCCAGCAGGCTGACAGGGGCTGGAAACACCATATATTTT
V: TRBV5-4; D: TRBD1; size: -; J: TRBJ2-7; CDR3: CASSVTGGGEQYF; DNA: TGTGCCAGCAGCGTTACAGGGGGTGGAGAGCAGTACTTC
V: TRBV14; D: TRBD1; size: -; J: TRBJ1-3; CDR3: CASSHTPTGGGLAVNTIYF; DNA: TGTGCCAGCAGCCACACCCCGACAGGGGGTGGCTTGGCGGTAAACACCATATATTTT
V: TRBV29-1; D: TRBD2; size: -; J: TRBJ2-7; CDR3: CSVGGGRAREQYF; DNA: TGCAGCGTGGGCGGCGGGAGGGCGAGGGAGCAGTACTTC
V: TRBV30; D: TRBD1; size: -; J: TRBJ2-2; CDR3: CACSGQGFSGELFF; DNA: TGTGCCTGTTCGGGACAGGGCTTTTCCGGGGAGCTGTTTTTT
V: TRBV28; D: -; size: -; J: TRBJ1-3; CDR3: CASREQLSGNTIYF; DNA: TGTGCCAGCAGGGAACAGCTCTCTGGAAACACCATATATTTT
V: TRBV7-9; D: -; size: -; J: TRBJ1-2; CDR3: CASSLEWAGSNYGYTF; DNA: TGTGCCAGCAGCTTAGAATGGGCAGGGTCTAACTATGGCTACACCTTC
V: TRBV1; D: -; size: -; J: TRBJ2-2; CDR3: CTSSQGFALAGELFF; DNA: TGCACCAGCAGCCAAGGGTTCGCCCTAGCCGGGGAGCTGTTTTTT
V: TRBV9; D: TRBD2; size: -; J: TRBJ2-1; CDR3: CASSPGLAGYNEQFF; DNA: TGTGCCAGCAGCCCGGGACTAGCGGGCTACAATGAGCAGTTCTTC
V: TRBV5-1; D: -; size: -; J: TRBJ1-6; CDR3: CASSGRDPVSPLHF; DNA: TGCGCCAGCAGCGGCCGGGACCCTGTTTCACCCCTCCACTTT
V: TRBV7-2; D: -; size: once; J: TRBJ2-5; CDR3: CASSLGRVREETQYF; DNA: TGTGCCAGCAGCTTAGGGCGGGTAAGGGAAGAGACCCAGTACTTC
V: TRBV15; D: -; size: -; J: TRBJ2-3; CDR3: CATSRRRAGTDTQYF; DNA: TGTGCCACCAGCAGGAGGAGGGCTGGCACAGATACGCAGTATTTT
V: TRBV4-1; D: -; size: -; J: TRBJ1-1; CDR3: CASSQAVSVGRAYTEAFF; DNA: TGCGCCAGCAGCCAAGCTGTATCTGTGGGCAGGGCCTACACTGAAGCTTTCTTT
V: TRBV5-1; D: -; size: -; J: TRBJ1-6; CDR3: CASSRQSRPTYYNSPLHF; DNA: TGCGCCAGCAGCCGGCAGAGTCGACCGACCTACTATAATTCACCCCTCCACTTT
V: TRBV6-5; D: -; size: -; J: TRBJ2-7; CDR3: CASSYSWSSYEQYF; DNA: TGTGCCAGCAGTTACTCCTGGAGCTCCTACGAGCAGTACTTC
V: TRBV5-5; D: TRBD1; size: -; J: TRBJ2-2; CDR3: CASSFGDRGRFGELFF; DNA: TGTGCCAGCAGCTTCGGGGACAGGGGGCGGTTTGGGGAGCTGTTTTTT
V: TRBV13; D: -; size: -; J: TRBJ1-6; CDR3: CASSQANSPLHF; DNA: TGTGCCAGCAGTCAGGCAAATTCACCCCTCCACTTT
V: TRBV11-2; D: TRBD1; size: -; J: TRBJ2-7; CDR3: CASSLMTGYYEQYF; DNA: TGTGCCAGCAGCCTAATGACAGGGTACTACGAGCAGTACTTC
V: TRBV4-3; D: TRBD2; size: -; J: TRBJ2-3; CDR3: CASSHGLAATDTQYF; DNA: TGCGCCAGCAGCCATGGGCTAGCGGCCACAGATACGCAGTATTTT
V: TRBV6-6; D: TRBD1; size: once; J: TRBJ2-1; CDR3: CAAGDRGLDSYNEQFF; DNA: TGTGCCGCCGGGGACAGGGGTCTGGACTCCTACAATGAGCAGTTCTTC
V: TRBV20-1; D: -; size: -; J: TRBJ2-1; CDR3: CSARYNEQFF; DNA: TGCAGTGCTAGATACAATGAGCAGTTCTTC
V: TRBV28; D: -; size: -; J: TRBJ1-1; CDR3: CASSFMAEGAFF; DNA: TGTGCCAGCAGTTTCATGGCCGAGGGAGCTTTCTTT
V: TRBV28; D: -; size: -; J: TRBJ2-2; CDR3: CASSLMSSQNPGELFF; DNA: TGTGCCAGCAGTTTAATGTCTAGCCAAAACCCCGGGGAGCTGTTTTTT